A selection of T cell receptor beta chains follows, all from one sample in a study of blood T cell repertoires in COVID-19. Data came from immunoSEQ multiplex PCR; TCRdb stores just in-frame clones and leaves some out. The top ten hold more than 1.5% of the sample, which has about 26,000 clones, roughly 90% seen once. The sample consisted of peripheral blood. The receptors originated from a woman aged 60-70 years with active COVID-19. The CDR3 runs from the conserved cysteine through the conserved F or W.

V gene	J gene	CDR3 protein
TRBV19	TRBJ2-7	CASSFWPGEGEQYF
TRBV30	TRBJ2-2	CAWSVVRLVNTGELFF
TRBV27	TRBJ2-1	CASARAGVGYNEQFF
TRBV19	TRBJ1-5	CASSMGPGHF
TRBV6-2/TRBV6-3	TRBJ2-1	CASSPGTSGSRNEQFF
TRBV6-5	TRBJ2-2	CASSYSSPPGELFF
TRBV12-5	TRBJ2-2	CASGLNGRETGELFF
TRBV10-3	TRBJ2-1	CATGLAGGGNEQFF
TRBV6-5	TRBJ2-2	CASRRTATNTGELFF
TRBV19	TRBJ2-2	CASSILAGASNTGELFF
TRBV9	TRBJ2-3	CASSVGGSGRSADTQYF
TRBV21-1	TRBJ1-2	CASSKDRLLSPGGYTF
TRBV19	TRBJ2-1	CASLAGGRYNEQFF
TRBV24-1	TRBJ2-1	CATNTGPEGEQFF
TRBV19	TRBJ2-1	CASRGLAGYNEQFF
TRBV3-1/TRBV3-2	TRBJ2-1	CASSQGAFRNEQFF
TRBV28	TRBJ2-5	CASSRDRLQETQYF
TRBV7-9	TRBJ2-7	CASSPLSREQYF
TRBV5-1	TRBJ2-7	CASSISGQDYEQYF
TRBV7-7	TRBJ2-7	CASSLAGGYEQYF
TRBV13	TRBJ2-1	CASSPGTGFSYNEQFF
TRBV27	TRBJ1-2	CASKKQGEFYGYTF
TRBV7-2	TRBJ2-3	CASSIQQGPDTQYF
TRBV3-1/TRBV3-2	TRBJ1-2	CASSYGHLENGYTF
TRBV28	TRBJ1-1	CASRQGQVNTEAFF
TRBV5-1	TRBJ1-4	CASSLSGRREKLFF
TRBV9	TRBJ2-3	CASSFGLARADTQYF
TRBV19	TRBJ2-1	CASSIPLTGGREQFF
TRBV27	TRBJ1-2	CASSLAGPSYGYTF